This TCR beta chain was recorded in a study of shared clonotypes between healthy human individuals. Overall study context: Samples came from a couple of female and three male donors aged 18 to 49.

CDR1 is MDHEN and CDR2 is SYDVKM in the germline V gene. Trimming stripped 2 bases from V and 9 bases from J, with 15 bases between. The CDR3 has 14 residues. A CD45RA-negative memory subset and a CD45RA+ naive subset were separated from the CD4+ cells. Points from the study as a whole: Clonotypes shared by all four sorted-subset donors had higher generation probabilities than non-shared clonotypes.

On this clone: The antigen remains unidentified.

The table came from immunoSEQ multiplex PCR; TCRdb's copy has only in-frame clones and leaves some out. The table includes about 700,000 clones, around two thirds detected once. Source material: memory CD4+ T cells sorted from blood. This sample's subset: CD45RA-negative fraction. V gene TRBV28 combines with J gene TRBJ2-3, with D uncertain. The receptor was derived from a woman in her twenties or thirties in good health. CDR3 loop: CASSLPPRSDTQYF. CDR3 bases: TGTGCCAGCAGTTTACCGCCGAGGTCTGACACGCAGTATTTT.